This TCR beta chain was captured in a study of blood T cell repertoires in COVID-19. Study details: The United States, Italy and Spain provided the acute and convalescent COVID-19 samples.

In the authors' workflow: Using reference gene primer amplification, nucleated cell counts were estimated. Repertoires were generated with immunoSEQ multiplex PCR, while TCRdb's copy carries only in-frame clones and drops some. The D gene and trimming were derived from the DNA, and the V and J assignments and clone size from that table. The table shows about 250,000 clones, with 70% to 85% occurring only once. The germline CDR1 and CDR2 sequences are MGHDK and SYGVNS. CDR3 length equals 15 residues. Trimming at V came to 5 bases and at J to 3 bases, leaving 10 bases not matched to a gene. The TCR originated in an older man with acute or convalescent COVID-19. The rearrangement joins TRBV25-1 to TRBJ2-7, with 7 bases identical to TRBD1. Sequencing was carried out using peripheral blood. The CDR3 bases are TGTGCCAGCAGTCCCTTATTGGGACAGCACTACGAGCAGTACTTC. This encodes CASSPLLGQHYEQYF.